This TCR beta chain was retrieved from a study of cytomegalovirus exposure and HLA in healthy donors. The CDR3 has 16 amino acids. Germline CDR1 reads SQVTM; CDR2 reads ANQGSEA. The V and J ends lost 2 bases and 1 base respectively, with 16 bases between them. Both 60 Vbeta primers and 13 Jbeta primers went into the PCR. TCRdb's copy holds only in-frame clones and misses some; the assay was immunoSEQ multiplex PCR. The sample includes about 100,000 clones, 55% to 85% of them seen just once. The chain has TRBV29-1 and TRBJ2-3; D possibly corresponds to TRBD1 (5 bases). This sequence was found in a man aged 30 to 45 in good health and CMV-seronegative. Sample: PBMCs. This CDR3 reads CSVEKVADKGTDTQYF. The CDR3 DNA sequence: TGCAGCGTTGAAAAGGTGGCGGACAAAGGCACAGATACGCAGTATTTT.